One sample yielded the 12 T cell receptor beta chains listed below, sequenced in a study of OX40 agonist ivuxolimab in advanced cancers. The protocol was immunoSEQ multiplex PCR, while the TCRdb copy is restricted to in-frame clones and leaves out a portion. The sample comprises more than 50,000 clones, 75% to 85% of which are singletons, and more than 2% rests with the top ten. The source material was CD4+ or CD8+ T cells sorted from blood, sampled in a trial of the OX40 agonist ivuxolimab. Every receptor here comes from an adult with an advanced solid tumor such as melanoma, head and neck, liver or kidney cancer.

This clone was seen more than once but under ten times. CDR3 sequence reads: CASSGNGDEQYF. CDR3 nucleotides: TGTGCCAGCTCAGGGAACGGAGACGAGCAGTACTTC. This chain uses TRBV25-1 with TRBJ2-7, with D possibly matching TRBD1 (5 bases). This CDR3 comprises 12 residues. CDR1 and CDR2 from the germline V gene are MGHDK and SYGVNS. Trimming removed 8 bases at V and 5 bases at J, with 13 bases between.

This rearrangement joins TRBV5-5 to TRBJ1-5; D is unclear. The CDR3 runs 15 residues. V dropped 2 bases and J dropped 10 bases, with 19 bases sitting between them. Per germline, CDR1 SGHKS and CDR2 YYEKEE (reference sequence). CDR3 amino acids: CASSFLQTPGRPQHF. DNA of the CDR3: TGTGCCAGCAGCTTTCTTCAGACGCCTGGCCGACCCCAGCATTTT.

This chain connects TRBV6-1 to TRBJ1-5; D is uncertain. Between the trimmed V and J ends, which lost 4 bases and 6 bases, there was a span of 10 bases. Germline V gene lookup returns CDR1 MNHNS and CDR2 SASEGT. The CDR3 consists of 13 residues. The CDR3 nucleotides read TGTGCCAGCAGTGGAGGGAACTCTCAGCCCCAGCATTTT. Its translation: CASSGGNSQPQHF.

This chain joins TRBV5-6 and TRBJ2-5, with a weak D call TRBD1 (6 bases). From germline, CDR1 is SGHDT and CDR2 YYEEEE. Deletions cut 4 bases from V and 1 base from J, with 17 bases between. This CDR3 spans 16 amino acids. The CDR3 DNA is TGTGCCAGCAGCCCGGGGAACAGGGTATCCCAAGAGACCCAGTACTTC. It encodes CASSPGNRVSQETQYF.

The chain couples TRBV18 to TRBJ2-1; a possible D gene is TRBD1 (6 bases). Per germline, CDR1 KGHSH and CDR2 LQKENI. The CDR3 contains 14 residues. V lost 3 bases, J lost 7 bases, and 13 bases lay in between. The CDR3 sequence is CASSPRQANNEQFF. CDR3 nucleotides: TGTGCCAGCTCACCGCGACAGGCCAATAATGAGCAGTTCTTC.

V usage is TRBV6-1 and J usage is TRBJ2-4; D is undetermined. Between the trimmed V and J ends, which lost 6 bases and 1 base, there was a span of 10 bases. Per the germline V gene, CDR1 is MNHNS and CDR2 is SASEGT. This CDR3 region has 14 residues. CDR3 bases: TGTGCCAGCAGCCTCGGGTGGGCCAAAAACATTCAGTACTTC. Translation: CASSLGWAKNIQYF.

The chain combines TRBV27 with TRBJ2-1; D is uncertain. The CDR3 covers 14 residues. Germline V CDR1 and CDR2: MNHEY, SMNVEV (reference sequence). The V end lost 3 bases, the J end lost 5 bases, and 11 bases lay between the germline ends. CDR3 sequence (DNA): TGTGCCAGCAGTTTTTTGGGCATGGACAATGAGCAGTTCTTC. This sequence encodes CASSFLGMDNEQFF.

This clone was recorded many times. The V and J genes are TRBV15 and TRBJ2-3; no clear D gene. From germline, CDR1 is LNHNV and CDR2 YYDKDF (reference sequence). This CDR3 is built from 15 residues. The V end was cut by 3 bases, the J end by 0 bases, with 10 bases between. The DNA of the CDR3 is TGTGCCACCAGCAGGACAAAGGGTAGCACAGATACGCAGTATTTT. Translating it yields CATSRTKGSTDTQYF.

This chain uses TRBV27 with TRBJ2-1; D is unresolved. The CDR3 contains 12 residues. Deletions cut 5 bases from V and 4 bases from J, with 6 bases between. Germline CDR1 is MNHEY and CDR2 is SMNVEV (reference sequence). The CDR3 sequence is CASSENYNEQFF. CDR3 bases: TGTGCCAGCAGTGAAAATTACAATGAGCAGTTCTTC.

CDR3 sequence: CASSFRQGILFF. CDR3 nucleotide sequence: TGTGCCAGCAGCTTCCGACAGGGGATTCTGTTCTTC. The chain carries TRBV7-8 and TRBJ2-1, with TRBD1 identical over 8 bases. V was pared by 3 bases and J by 15 bases, with 7 bases of the junction left unmatched. Germline V CDR1 and CDR2: SGHVS, FQNEAQ. The CDR3 is 12 amino acids.

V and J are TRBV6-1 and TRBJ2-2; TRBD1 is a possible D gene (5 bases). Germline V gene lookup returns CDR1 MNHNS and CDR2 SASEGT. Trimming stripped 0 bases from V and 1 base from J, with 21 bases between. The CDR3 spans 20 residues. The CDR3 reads CASSEAGRTPQRRNTGELFF. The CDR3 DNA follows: TGTGCCAGCAGTGAAGCGGGGCGAACCCCCCAGCGCCGGAACACCGGGGAGCTGTTTTTT.

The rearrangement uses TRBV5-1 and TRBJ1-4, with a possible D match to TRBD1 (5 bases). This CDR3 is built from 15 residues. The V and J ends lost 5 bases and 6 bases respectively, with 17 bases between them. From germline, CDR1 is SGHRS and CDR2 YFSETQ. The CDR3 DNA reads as TGCGCCAGCAGTAGGGCTCGGGACTCCTATGAAAAACTGTTTTTT. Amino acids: CASSRARDSYEKLFF.